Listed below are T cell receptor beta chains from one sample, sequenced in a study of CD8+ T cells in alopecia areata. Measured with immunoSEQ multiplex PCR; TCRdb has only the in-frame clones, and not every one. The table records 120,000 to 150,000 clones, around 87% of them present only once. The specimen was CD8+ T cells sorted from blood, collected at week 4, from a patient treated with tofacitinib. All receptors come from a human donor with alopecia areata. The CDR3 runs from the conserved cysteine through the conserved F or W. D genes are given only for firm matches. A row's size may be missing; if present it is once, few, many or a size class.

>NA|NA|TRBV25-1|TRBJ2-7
CASSGYHEQYF
TGTGCCAGCAGTGGATACCACGAGCAGTACTTC
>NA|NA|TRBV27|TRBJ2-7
CASSPTPPSYEQYF
TGTGCCAGCAGCCCGACACCCCCCTCCTACGAGCAGTACTTC
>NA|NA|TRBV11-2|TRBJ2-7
CASSLGLWGSYEQYF
TGTGCCAGCAGCTTAGGACTCTGGGGCTCCTACGAGCAGTACTTC
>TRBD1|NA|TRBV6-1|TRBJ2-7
CASSEPTGGPYEQYF
TGTGCCAGCAGTGAACCAACAGGGGGCCCCTACGAGCAGTACTTC
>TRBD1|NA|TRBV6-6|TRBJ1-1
CASSYSGQAPIAEAFF
TGTGCCAGCAGTTACTCGGGACAGGCGCCGATCGCTGAAGCTTTCTTT
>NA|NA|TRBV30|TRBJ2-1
CAWKYSFRGIYNEQFF
TGTGCCTGGAAGTATTCGTTTCGGGGGATCTACAATGAGCAGTTCTTC
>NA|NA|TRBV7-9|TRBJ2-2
CASSSIDKNTGELFF
TGTGCCAGCAGCTCTATAGACAAGAACACCGGGGAGCTGTTTTTT
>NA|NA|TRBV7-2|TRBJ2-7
CASSSTRDSTEQYF
TGTGCCAGCAGCTCTACCCGGGACTCCACGGAGCAGTACTTC
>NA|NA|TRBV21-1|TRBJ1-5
CASTNSPSNQPQHF
TGTGCCAGCACCAACTCACCTAGCAATCAGCCCCAGCATTTT
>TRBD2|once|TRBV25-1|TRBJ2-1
CASSDGLAGGSYNEQFF
TGTGCCAGCAGTGATGGACTAGCGGGAGGTTCCTACAATGAGCAGTTCTTC
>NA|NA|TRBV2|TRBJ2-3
CASSRTNRPSTDTQYF
TGTGCCAGCAGTAGGACAAACAGACCTAGCACAGATACGCAGTATTTT
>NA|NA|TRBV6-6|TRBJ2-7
CASSYGGADFEQYF
TGTGCCAGCAGTTACGGGGGGGCGGATTTCGAGCAGTACTTC
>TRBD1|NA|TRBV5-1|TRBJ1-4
CASNGQEDEKLFF
TGCGCCAGCAACGGACAGGAGGATGAAAAACTGTTTTTT
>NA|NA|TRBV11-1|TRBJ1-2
CASSLFGDQVGYTF
TGTGCCAGCAGCTTATTCGGCGATCAGGTCGGCTACACCTTC
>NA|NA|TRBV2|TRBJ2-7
CASHRVFYEQYF
TGTGCCAGCCACAGGGTGTTTTACGAGCAGTACTTC
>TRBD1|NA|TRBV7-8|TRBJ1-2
CASSLERQGYYGYTF
TGTGCCAGCAGCTTAGAACGACAGGGCTACTATGGCTACACCTTC
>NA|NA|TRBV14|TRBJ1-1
CASSHPRGGNTEAFF
TGTGCCAGCAGCCACCCGAGGGGGGGGAACACTGAAGCTTTCTTT
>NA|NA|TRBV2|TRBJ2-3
CASSEEGFADTQYF
TGTGCCAGCAGTGAAGAAGGTTTTGCGGATACGCAGTATTTT
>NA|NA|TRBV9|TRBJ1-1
CASSEPRHGANTEAFF
TGTGCCAGCAGCGAGCCGCGTCATGGGGCCAACACTGAAGCTTTCTTT